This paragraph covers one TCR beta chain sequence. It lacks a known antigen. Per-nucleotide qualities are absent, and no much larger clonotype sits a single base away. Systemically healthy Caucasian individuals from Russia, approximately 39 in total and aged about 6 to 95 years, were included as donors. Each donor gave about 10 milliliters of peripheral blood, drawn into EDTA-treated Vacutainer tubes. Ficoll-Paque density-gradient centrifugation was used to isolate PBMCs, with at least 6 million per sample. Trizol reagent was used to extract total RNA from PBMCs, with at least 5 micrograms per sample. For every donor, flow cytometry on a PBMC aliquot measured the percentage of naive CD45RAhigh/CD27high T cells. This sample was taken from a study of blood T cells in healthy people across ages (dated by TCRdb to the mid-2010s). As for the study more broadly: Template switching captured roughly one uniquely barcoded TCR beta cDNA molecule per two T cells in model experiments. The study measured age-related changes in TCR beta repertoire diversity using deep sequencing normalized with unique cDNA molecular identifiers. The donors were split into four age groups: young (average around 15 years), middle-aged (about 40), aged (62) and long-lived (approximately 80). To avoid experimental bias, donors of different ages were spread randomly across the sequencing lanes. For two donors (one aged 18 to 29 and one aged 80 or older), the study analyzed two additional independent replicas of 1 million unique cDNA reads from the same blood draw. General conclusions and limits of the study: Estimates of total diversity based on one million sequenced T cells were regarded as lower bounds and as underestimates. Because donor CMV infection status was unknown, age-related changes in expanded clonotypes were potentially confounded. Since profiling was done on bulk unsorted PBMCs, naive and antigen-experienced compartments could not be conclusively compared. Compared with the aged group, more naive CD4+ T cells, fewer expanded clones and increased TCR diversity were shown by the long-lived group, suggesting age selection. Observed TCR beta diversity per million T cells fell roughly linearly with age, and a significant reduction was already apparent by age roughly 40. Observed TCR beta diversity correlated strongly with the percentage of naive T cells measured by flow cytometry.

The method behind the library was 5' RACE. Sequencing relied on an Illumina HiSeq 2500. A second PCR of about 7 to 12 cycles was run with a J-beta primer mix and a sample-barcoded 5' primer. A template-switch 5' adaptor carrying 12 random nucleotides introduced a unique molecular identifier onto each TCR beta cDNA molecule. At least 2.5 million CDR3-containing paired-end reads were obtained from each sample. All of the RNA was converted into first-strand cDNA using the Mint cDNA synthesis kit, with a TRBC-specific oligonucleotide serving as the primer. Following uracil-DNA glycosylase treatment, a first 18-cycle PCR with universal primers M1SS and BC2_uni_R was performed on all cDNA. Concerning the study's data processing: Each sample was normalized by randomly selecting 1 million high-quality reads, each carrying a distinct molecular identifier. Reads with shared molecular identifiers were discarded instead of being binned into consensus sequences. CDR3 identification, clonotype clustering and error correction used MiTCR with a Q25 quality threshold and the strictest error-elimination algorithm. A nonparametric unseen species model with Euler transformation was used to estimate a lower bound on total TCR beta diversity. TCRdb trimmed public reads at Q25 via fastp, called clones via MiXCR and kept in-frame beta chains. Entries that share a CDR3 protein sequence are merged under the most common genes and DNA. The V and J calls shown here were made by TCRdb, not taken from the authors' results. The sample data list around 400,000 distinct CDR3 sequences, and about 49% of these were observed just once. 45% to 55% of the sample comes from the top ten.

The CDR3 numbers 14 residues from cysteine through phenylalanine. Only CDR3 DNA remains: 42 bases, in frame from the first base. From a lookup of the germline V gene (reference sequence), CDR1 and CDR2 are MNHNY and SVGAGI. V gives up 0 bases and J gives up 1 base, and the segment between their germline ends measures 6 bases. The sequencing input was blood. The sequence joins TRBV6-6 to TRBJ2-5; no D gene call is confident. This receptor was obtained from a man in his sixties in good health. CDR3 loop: CASSYSRVQETQYF. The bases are TGTGCCAGCAGTTACTCTAGGGTCCAAGAGACCCAGTACTTC.